Listed here is a single T cell receptor beta chain. There are many counts of this clonotype. Its antigen remains undetermined. There are no base qualities to consult, and no much larger clone falls within one base. Deletion took 2 bases off V and 5 bases off J, with a span of 19 bases between the germline ends. CDR1 and CDR2 are read off the germline V gene as SGHRS and YFSETQ. Inclusive of the bounding cysteine and phenylalanine, the CDR3 is 16 residues long. Only CDR3 DNA remains: 48 bases, in frame from the first base. The data were taken from a study of early T cells in non-severe SARS-CoV-2 infection (dated by TCRdb to about 2021). Some background on the complete study: Because TCR sequencing relied on bulk RNA taken from unsorted whole blood, pairing of alpha and beta chains was not possible.

Library generation was performed with 5' RACE. Sequenced using a NextSeq 500. The TCR library protocol attached unique molecular identifiers to individual cDNA molecules to correct for sequencing error and PCR bias. TCR alpha and beta chains were both sequenced, and the abundances of alpha and beta sequences in each sample were closely correlated with each other. As for the authors' bioinformatics: V gene, J gene and CDR3 annotation of TCR sequences was performed with Decombinator V4. Expanded TCRs were defined as changing significantly between any two time points under a Poisson model with p below 0.0001. TCR abundances were normalised to the total number of TCRs sequenced in each sample and reported as counts per million. MAIT TCRs were defined by TRAV1-2 paired with TRAJ12, TRAJ20 or TRAJ33, and iNKT TCRs by TRAV10 paired with TRAJ18. VDJdb, accessed on 1 November 2021, was searched for TCRs annotated for CMV, EBV and SARS-CoV-2, and TCRs annotated for more than one antigen were excluded. TCRdb reanalyzed the raw reads on its own, using fastp at Q25 for trimming and MiXCR for clone calling, and kept in-frame beta chains. A single entry per CDR3 protein holds the most common genes and DNA from its merged rows. The V and J calls and clone size are TCRdb's, not the authors'. Across this sample there are 37,000 or so distinct CDR3 sequences, with 4.5% to 7% seen only once. 20% to 30% of the sample is taken by the ten largest.

Broader findings and caveats from the paper: Matching against VDJdb was skewed toward anti-spike CD8 responses, likely underestimated virus-specific expansions, and missed private and CD4 specificities.

The study was a case-control design nested within a healthcare worker cohort in London, UK, with weekly nasopharyngeal swab PCR tests and blood sampling. Between 23 and 31 March 2020, the week of the UK lockdown, healthcare workers were enrolled and then followed up weekly for as long as 16 weeks. Sequenced: whole blood. This chain joins TRBV5-1 to TRBJ2-5; the D call could be TRBD1 or TRBD2, with each sharing 5 bases. The TCR was taken from an adult who was a healthcare worker with PCR-confirmed SARS-CoV-2 infection or an uninfected control (not recorded which). The base sequence is TGCGCCAGCAGCTTATCCGGGACGGGCAGATGGGAGACCCAGTACTTC. It translates as CASSLSGTGRWETQYF.